The next 14 T cell receptor beta chains were all read from a single sample in a study of T cell clonality in common variable immunodeficiency. Measured with immunoSEQ multiplex PCR; TCRdb has only the in-frame clones, and not every one. The repertoire yields tens of thousands of clones, none seen only once; the top ten contain 5.4%. Sequenced: peripheral blood mononuclear cells. Receptors were obtained from a person between 18 and 69 years old in good health.

Ten or more counts support this clone. The junction departs from the called germline gene at one end, perhaps through a read error. The CDR3 end lies 3 residues beyond the end of the read and is filled in from the germline J gene. The genes are TRBV4-2 and TRBJ1-4, with D possibly TRBD1 on 6 matching bases. There are 17 residues in the CDR3. In germline, CDR1 is LGHNA, CDR2 YNFKEQ. CDR3 bases read: TGCGCCAACAGCCAAGGCATAACGGGGGGCGATGAGGAAAAA. This gives the protein CANSQGITGGDEEK. The whole CDR3 sequence reads CANSQGITGGDEEKLFF.

This clone was seen ten or more times. The junction shows a germline mismatch at one end, possibly a read error. The CDR3 end is not reached by the read, which stops 3 residues before it; the germline J gene fills it in. This sequence joins TRBV4-2 and TRBJ2-2; 7 positions match TRBD1. This CDR3 comprises 16 residues. Germline V gene lookup returns CDR1 LGHNA and CDR2 YNFKEQ. The CDR3 DNA, read in part, is TGCGCCAGCAGCCAAGATTGGGCAGGGGGTACCGGGGAG. Its translation: CASSQDWAGGTGE. The whole CDR3 sequence is CASSQDWAGGTGELFF.

This clone was recorded many times. The read ends 3 residues early relative to the CDR3; the germline J gene fills the gap. The rearrangement links TRBV7-9 to TRBJ1-1; perhaps TRBD1 as D (6 bases). The ends were cut back, 5 bases at V and 0 bases at J, with 10 bases in the middle. Germline V gene sequence: CDR1 SEHNR, CDR2 FQNEAQ (reference sequence). The CDR3 loop spans 14 amino acids. The sequenced CDR3 bases are TGTGCCAGCAGCCGGGACACCATGAACACTGAA. It is translated as CASSRDTMNTE. Given in full, the CDR3 is CASSRDTMNTEAFF.

In the case of this clone: The CDR3 extends 3 residues past the end of the read, so its final part is completed from the germline J gene. J is TRBJ2-7 and V is TRBV5-4, with unresolved D. The CDR3 totals 13 residues. With 0 bases removed from V and 3 bases from J, the gap between germline ends came to 7 bases. Looked up from germline, CDR1 is SGHNT and CDR2 is YYREEE (reference sequence). The CDR3 sequence: CASSLEAGYEQYF. The DNA read from the CDR3 is TGTGCCAGCAGCTTGGAAGCCGGCTACGAG.

This clone appeared a few times. The read is 3 residues too short to cover the CDR3 end, so that end is filled in from the germline J gene. The gene calls are TRBV19 and TRBJ2-7; TRBD1 or TRBD2 may be the D gene (6 bases each). The germline V gene has CDR1 LNHDA and CDR2 SQIVND (reference sequence). This CDR3 comprises 14 residues. Trimming left V 4 bases short and J 4 bases short, with 14 bases between. Incomplete CDR3 DNA: TGTGCCAGTAGTAGATCCGGAGGGGGATACGAG. Translated, it gives CASSRSGGGYE. The whole CDR3 sequence reads CASSRSGGGYEQYF.

This clone was observed at least ten times. The CDR3 goes on 3 residues after the read ends, and that part is filled in from the germline J gene. J is TRBJ2-1 and V is TRBV7-2, with D possibly TRBD2 on 6 matching bases. There are 13 residues in the CDR3. The V end was cut by 5 bases, the J end by 8 bases, with 13 bases between. The germline V gene encodes CDR1 SGHTA and CDR2 FQGNSA. The CDR3 spells CASSPDYSDEQFF. CDR3 DNA (partial): TGTGCCAGCAGCCCGGACTATTCGGATGAG.

Turning to this clone: Sequencing ends 3 residues short of the CDR3 end; the germline J gene provides the rest. The V gene is TRBV5-1, the J gene TRBJ2-7; 7 positions agree with TRBD2. V dropped 3 bases and J dropped 6; count of bases not matched to a gene: 12. CDR3 length: 15 amino acids. Germline lookup yields CDR1 SGHRS and CDR2 YFSETQ. CDR3 loop: CASSSGGLGGFEQYF. The DNA read from the CDR3 is TGCGCCAGCAGCTCGGGAGGACTGGGGGGGTTCGAG.

In its sample, this clone was seen many times. Read coverage stops 3 residues before the CDR3 terminus; the germline J gene supplies the remainder. The V and J genes are TRBV19 and TRBJ1-2, with TRBD1 as a possible D gene (5 bases). The length of the CDR3 is 13 residues. V lost 7 bases and J lost 4, with 13 bases in between. Germline-derived CDR1 and CDR2 are LNHDA and SQIVND (reference sequence). CDR3 DNA (partial): TGTGCCAGTACCTCAGACAGCCCCTATGGC. It yields the protein CASTSDSPYG. The full CDR3 is CASTSDSPYGYTF.

Many counts were recorded for this clone. The sequenced part of the CDR3 DNA is TGTGCCTGGAGCGTACCAGCGGGAAACACAGATACG. Translated: CAWSVPAGNTDT. The whole CDR3 sequence is CAWSVPAGNTDTQYF. V and J are TRBV30 and TRBJ2-3; 7 bases match TRBD2. The sequenced fragment ends 3 residues before the CDR3 boundary, so the rest is inferred from the germline J gene. Germline V gives CDR1 GTSNPN, CDR2 SVGIG (reference sequence). V trimming: 3 bases; J trimming: 2 bases; junction bases outside the gene matches: 8. This CDR3 spans 15 amino acids.

This clone came up many times. From the germline J gene comes the end of the CDR3, since the read stops 3 residues before it. The chain employs TRBV5-1 and TRBJ2-1, with a weak D call TRBD2 (6 bases). The CDR3 is 16 residues long. V was trimmed by 0 bases and J by 5 bases, leaving 15 bases between them. The germline V gene encodes CDR1 SGHRS and CDR2 YFSETQ. The CDR3 bases that were read are TGCGCCAGCAGCTTGGGGGCCGGGACTGCAAACAATGAG. As protein: CASSLGAGTANNE. The CDR3 in its entirety is CASSLGAGTANNEQFF.

This clone occurred many times. Read data end 3 residues before the CDR3 end; the end is taken from the germline J gene. The rearrangement links TRBV20-1 to TRBJ2-3, with 7 nucleotides matching TRBD1. The V and J ends lost 3 bases and 8 bases, in that order; junction bases with no gene match: 11. This CDR3 comprises 14 residues. In germline, CDR1 is DFQATT, CDR2 SNEGSKA (reference sequence). CDR3 sequence reads: CSARLDREYGTQYF. The CDR3 DNA, read in part, is TGCAGTGCTAGGCTCGACAGGGAATACGGTACG.

This clone was recorded many times. The CDR3 extends 3 residues past the end of the read, so its final part is completed from the germline J gene. The chain employs TRBV4-1 and TRBJ2-7, with a weak D call TRBD2 (6 bases). The CDR3 loop spans 16 amino acids. The V end was cut by 1 base, the J end by 1 base, with 14 bases between. CDR1 MGHRA and CDR2 YSYEKL come from the germline V gene. The sequenced part of the CDR3 DNA is TGCGCCAGCAGCCAAGTACAGCGGGCGGAATCCTACGAG. Translated: CASSQVQRAESYE. The entire CDR3 sequence reads CASSQVQRAESYEQYF.

This clone occurred a few times. Germline is not matched at one junction end, which may reflect a read error. From the germline J gene comes the end of the CDR3, since the read stops 3 residues before it. This specimen includes other DNA sequences encoding the same CDR3. This sequence joins TRBV18 and TRBJ1-1; TRBD1 is a possible D gene (6 bases). Germline CDR1 KGHSH, CDR2 LQKENI. The CDR3 runs to 15 residues. The covered CDR3 bases are TGCGCCAGCTCACGACTACTAATCCGGGACAAGGAA. Translated, it gives CASSRLLIRDKE. The full CDR3 reads CASSRLLIRDKEAFF.

In its sample, this clone was seen many times. The observed sequence ends 3 residues before the CDR3 terminus, with the missing tail filled in from the germline J gene. The chain carries TRBV19 and TRBJ2-1; 8 bases are shared with TRBD1. The CDR3 has 14 residues. V was pared by 6 bases and J by 2 bases, with 3 bases of the junction left unmatched. CDR1 and CDR2 from the germline V gene are LNHDA and SQIVND (reference sequence). The DNA read from the CDR3 is TGTGCCAGTAGCCTACAGGGGGCCTACAATGAG. Translating gives CASSLQGAYNE. The whole CDR3 region reads CASSLQGAYNEQFF.